This entry lists 17 T cell receptor beta chains sequenced from one sample in a study of blood T cells in healthy people across ages. Alongside a J-beta primer mix, a sample-barcoded 5' primer served in a second PCR lasting about 7 to 11 cycles. TCRdb reprocessed the 5' RACE reads via MiXCR and lists one record per CDR3 protein. Found here are around 1,800,000 distinct CDR3 sequences, roughly two fifths of them singletons; the top ten hold roughly 23%. Sequencing used blood. Every receptor here comes from a human donor in good health.

The rearrangement uses TRBV29-1 and TRBJ2-7, with D possibly matching TRBD1 (6 bases). Germline V gene lookup returns CDR1 SQVTM and CDR2 ANQGSEA. The CDR3 is 14 residues long. V was cut by 3 bases and J by 3 bases, with 15 bases left in between. CDR3 sequence: CSVEDGTPFYEQYF. In DNA, the CDR3 is TGCAGCGTTGAGGACGGGACACCCTTCTACGAGCAGTACTTC.

This clonotype has just a few counts. V and J are TRBV5-6 and TRBJ2-1, with TRBD2 as a possible D gene (6 bases). Trimming left V 1 base short and J 12 bases short, with 17 bases between. There are 14 residues in the CDR3. The V gene's germline CDR1 is SGHDT and CDR2 YYEEEE. CDR3 protein: CASSLRGPGVRQFF. The DNA of the CDR3 is TGTGCCAGCAGCTTGAGGGGTCCGGGGGTCCGGCAGTTCTTC.

In this sample, this clonotype turned up a few times. The chain uses TRBV5-1 and TRBJ2-6; 7 nucleotides agree with TRBD1. The CDR3 has 17 amino acids. V lost 2 bases to trimming and J lost 0 bases; unmatched junction nucleotides: 5. The germline gives CDR1 SGHRS, CDR2 YFSETQ. The CDR3 DNA follows: TGCGCCAGCAGCTTTACGACAGGGCACTCTGGGGCCAACGTCCTGACTTTC. Its protein is CASSFTTGHSGANVLTF.

The chain couples TRBV7-2 to TRBJ2-7; TRBD2 is a possible D gene (5 bases). Germline CDR1 reads SGHTA; CDR2 reads FQGNSA. The CDR3 is 12 residues long. V dropped 6 bases and J dropped 7 bases, with 13 bases sitting between them. The CDR3 reads CASSLPGWEQYF. The DNA for the CDR3 is TGTGCCAGCAGTCTCCCGGGGTGGGAGCAGTACTTC.

This chain joins TRBV7-8 and TRBJ2-1; TRBD2 matches 13 bases. This CDR3 comprises 15 residues. Germline-derived CDR1 and CDR2 are SGHVS and FQNEAQ. J lost 8 bases, V lost 0 bases, and 1 base had no gene match. CDR3 protein: CASSLAGLAGDEQFF. The CDR3 DNA reads TGTGCCAGCAGCTTAGCAGGACTAGCGGGGGATGAGCAGTTCTTC.

About this clonotype: The junction shows a germline mismatch at one end, possibly a read error. The chain recombines TRBV12-3 or TRBV12-4 with TRBJ2-7; D is undetermined. This CDR3 region has 13 residues. CDR3 loop: CAGSWAGFNEQYF. The DNA for the CDR3 is TGTGCCGGCAGTTGGGCAGGTTTCAACGAGCAGTACTTC.

The chain uses TRBV12-3 or TRBV12-4 and TRBJ1-5, with D hard to call. The CDR3 sequence is 14 residues long. The V and J ends lost 2 bases and 3 bases respectively, with 8 bases between them. CDR3: CASSLFPHNQPQHF. The CDR3 DNA is TGTGCCAGCAGTTTATTTCCCCACAATCAGCCCCAGCATTTT.

This CDR3 reads CASSLAQLDPQYF. The CDR3 DNA follows: TGTGCCAGCAGCTTAGCACAGCTAGATCCGCAGTACTTC. The chain uses TRBV7-2 and TRBJ2-4, with D unresolved. This CDR3 is built from 13 residues. V lost 0 bases and J 13 bases, leaving 13 bases between the germline ends. The germline gives CDR1 SGHTA, CDR2 FQGNSA.

The V and J genes are TRBV24-1 and TRBJ1-2; no definite D call. Trimming shortened V by 2 bases and J by 1 base, and 4 bases separated the two germline ends. This CDR3 has 13 amino acids. Germline V gene lookup returns CDR1 KGHDR and CDR2 SFDVKD. The CDR3 is CATSDYSNYGYTF. As DNA, the CDR3 is TGTGCCACCAGTGATTACAGTAACTATGGCTACACCTTC.

DNA of the CDR3: TGTGCCAGCAGCCCTACAGGGGGCTTTCTTGGCTACACCTTC. Amino acid sequence: CASSPTGGFLGYTF. This chain uses TRBV7-9 with TRBJ1-2; TRBD1 matches 9 bases. Germline V CDR1 and CDR2: SEHNR, FQNEAQ (reference sequence). This CDR3 contains 14 residues. Unmatched junction bases numbered 8, after V lost 5 bases and J lost 7 bases.

The count of this clonotype is one. A junction boundary mismatches the germline segment, possibly from a read error. The V call is TRBV12-3 or TRBV12-4, the J call TRBJ2-1, with 10 bases fitting TRBD2. CDR3 size: 18 residues. This chain's CDR3 is CPSSFRLAGALSYNEQFF. The CDR3 DNA reads as TGTCCCAGCAGTTTTCGCCTAGCGGGGGCCCTCTCCTACAATGAGCAGTTCTTC.

The rearrangement uses TRBV5-1 and TRBJ2-1, with 12 bases matching TRBD2. Trimming at V came to 0 bases and at J to 4 bases, leaving 5 bases not matched to a gene. The length of the CDR3 is 17 residues. Germline CDR1 reads SGHRS; CDR2 reads YFSETQ. CDR3 bases: TGCGCCAGCAGCTTGGAGCGGCTAGCGGGGGGGTACAATGAGCAGTTCTTC. It translates to CASSLERLAGGYNEQFF.

This clonotype occurred a few times. The J gene is TRBJ1-2, the V gene TRBV29-1; tentatively, D is TRBD1 (5 bases). From germline, CDR1 is SQVTM and CDR2 ANQGSEA. CDR3 length equals 14 residues. V lost 3 bases, J lost 8 bases, and 19 bases lay in between. CDR3 in amino acids: CSVDEGLSSRGYTF. The CDR3, as DNA: TGCAGCGTTGATGAGGGGCTCTCATCTAGGGGCTACACCTTC.

The rearrangement joins TRBV7-9 to TRBJ1-4, with a tentative D call TRBD1 (6 bases). The V gene's germline CDR1 is SEHNR and CDR2 FQNEAQ (reference sequence). Trimming took 3 bases from V and 6 from J, leaving 17 bases between them. The CDR3 extends over 16 amino acids. This chain's CDR3 is CASSLDTGMFHEKLFF. CDR3 nucleotides: TGTGCCAGCAGCTTGGATACAGGGATGTTTCATGAAAAACTGTTTTTT.

This clonotype was seen only a few times. This chain joins TRBV9 and TRBJ2-2; TRBD1 aligns across 8 bases. In germline, CDR1 is SGDLS, CDR2 YYNGEE. The CDR3 is 18 residues long. Unmatched junction bases numbered 15, after V lost 4 bases and J lost 4 bases. Here the CDR3 reads CASSRRDRPIKLTGELFF. Here the CDR3 DNA reads TGTGCCAGCAGCAGACGGGACAGGCCAATTAAACTCACCGGGGAGCTGTTTTTT.

This clonotype was detected a few times. The CDR3 region is CAITSGGTSYNEQFF. CDR3 DNA: TGTGCCATTACTAGCGGGGGGACCTCCTACAATGAGCAGTTCTTC. The chain carries TRBV10-3 and TRBJ2-1; 12 bases are shared with TRBD2. V gave up 9 bases and J gave up 0 bases; unmatched junction bases: 3. Germline V gene lookup returns CDR1 ENHRY and CDR2 SYGVKD. The CDR3 totals 15 residues.

This rearrangement joins TRBV10-3 to TRBJ2-7, with TRBD2 matching 11 bases. The J call may be wrong; the DNA end is better matched by TRBJ2-5. This CDR3 has 17 amino acids. CDR1 is ENHRY, CDR2 SYGVKD, per germline. The CDR3 sequence: CAISGVSGGVGQETQYF. Here the CDR3 DNA reads TGTGCCATCAGTGGGGTTAGCGGGGGGGTCGGGCAAGAGACCCAGTACTTC.